These 10 T cell receptor beta chains were sequenced from one sample in a study of high-grade serous ovarian cancer treatment subgroups. TCRdb's table, derived via immunoSEQ multiplex PCR, lists solely in-frame clones and lacks some. The sample shows 7,500 to 9,000 clones, roughly 76% of them seen only once. The tumor samples were collected prior to definitive surgery or chemotherapy. The sample comprised tumor tissue. The receptors were gathered from a human donor with high-grade serous ovarian cancer.

For the CDR3, the DNA is TGTGCCAGCAGCTTAGTCCCCGAGAACACCGGGGAGCTGTTTTTT. Protein: CASSLVPENTGELFF. The J gene is TRBJ2-2, the V gene TRBV11-2; no definite D call. CDR3 length equals 15 residues. Germline lookup yields CDR1 SGHAT and CDR2 FQNNGV. The V end lost 1 base, the J end lost 1 base, and 7 bases lay between the germline ends.

This clone was seen a single time. The chain combines TRBV6-5 with TRBJ2-7; possibly TRBD1 for D (6 bases). The CDR3 totals 15 residues. The germline V gene encodes CDR1 MNHEY and CDR2 SVGAGI. Trimming stripped 2 bases from V and 2 bases from J, with 13 bases between. CDR3 nucleotide sequence: TGTGCCAGCAGTTACCAACAGGGAAGCCCCTACGAGCAGTACTTC. Its protein is CASSYQQGSPYEQYF.

This clone came up a few times. The DNA of the CDR3 is TGTGCCTGGACCCCGGGACAGGGCTACGAGCAGTACTTC. As protein: CAWTPGQGYEQYF. The rearrangement uses TRBV30 and TRBJ2-7; TRBD1 matches 9 bases. Germline V gene lookup returns CDR1 GTSNPN and CDR2 SVGIG (reference sequence). V gave up 4 bases and J gave up 3 bases; unmatched junction bases: 4. The CDR3 is 13 amino acids.

The rearrangement links TRBV7-9 to TRBJ2-1; the D is unclear. Per germline, CDR1 SEHNR and CDR2 FQNEAQ (reference sequence). The CDR3 runs 13 residues. The V and J ends lost 3 bases and 5 bases respectively, with 8 bases between them. The CDR3 spells CASSLNRDNEQFF. The CDR3 nucleotides are TGTGCCAGCAGCTTGAACCGGGACAATGAGCAGTTCTTC.

V and J are TRBV7-9 and TRBJ2-3, with 7 nucleotides matching TRBD1. The CDR3 spans 14 residues. After removal of 5 bases from V and 5 bases from J, the junction contained 7 bases not matched to a gene. CDR1 is SEHNR and CDR2 is FQNEAQ in the germline V gene (reference sequence). The CDR3 reads CASSQRTGGDTQYF. The CDR3 DNA reads as TGTGCCAGCAGCCAAAGGACAGGAGGAGATACGCAGTATTTT.

This chain uses TRBV19 with TRBJ2-5; TRBD1 matches at 9 bases. This CDR3 spans 14 amino acids. The V gene end was trimmed by 3 bases and the J gene end by 5 bases; junction bases not matched to a gene: 4. Per germline, CDR1 LNHDA and CDR2 SQIVND (reference sequence). CDR3 sequence (DNA): TGTGCCAGTAGTATCAACAGGGGGCTGGAGACCCAGTACTTC. The encoded protein is CASSINRGLETQYF.

A few counts support this clone. The chain recombines TRBV5-4 with TRBJ2-1; D may be TRBD1 or TRBD2 (5 bases each). V lost 2 bases and J lost 3, with 9 bases in between. The CDR3 consists of 14 residues. Germline CDR1 and CDR2: SGHNT and YYREEE (reference sequence). This chain's CDR3 is CASSLGTNYNEQFF. CDR3 DNA: TGTGCCAGCAGCTTAGGGACGAACTACAATGAGCAGTTCTTC.

This clone appeared once. The chain's CDR3 is CASSPGTSPGAFF. The DNA for the CDR3 is TGTGCCAGCAGCCCCGGGACATCCCCGGGGGCTTTCTTT. J is TRBJ1-1 and V is TRBV7-8; D possibly corresponds to TRBD1 (6 bases). This CDR3 comprises 13 residues. CDR1 and CDR2 (germline): SGHVS, FQNEAQ. Deletions cut 5 bases from V and 11 bases from J, with 18 bases between.

The genes are TRBV5-4 and TRBJ2-1, with D perhaps matching TRBD1 or TRBD2 (6 bases each). The length of the CDR3 is 15 residues. The V and J ends lost 2 bases and 3 bases respectively, with 12 bases between them. The germline V gene has CDR1 SGHNT and CDR2 YYREEE (reference sequence). CDR3 coding DNA: TGTGCCAGCAGCTTCCGAAAGGGGGGCTACAATGAGCAGTTCTTC. This sequence encodes CASSFRKGGYNEQFF.

This rearrangement joins TRBV27 to TRBJ1-1, with D perhaps matching TRBD1 (5 bases). Per the germline V gene, CDR1 is MNHEY and CDR2 is SMNVEV (reference sequence). This CDR3 has 16 amino acids. Trimming took 6 bases from V and 2 from J, leaving 19 bases between them. In nucleotides, the CDR3 is TGTGCCAGCAGGGTACAGGCTCCGATATTCAACACTGAAGCTTTCTTT. This gives the protein CASRVQAPIFNTEAFF.